A single sample gave rise to the 3 T cell receptor beta chains below, sequenced in a study of cytomegalovirus exposure and HLA in healthy donors. A multiplex PCR was run with 60 Vbeta primers and 13 Jbeta primers. Libraries were prepared by immunoSEQ multiplex PCR; TCRdb keeps only in-frame clonotypes and omits some of them. The sample shows approximately 150,000 clones, 75% to 85% of them seen only once. The material sequenced was PBMCs. Every receptor here comes from a man aged 45-65 years in good health and CMV-seropositive.

This chain links TRBV5-1 with TRBJ1-2; 9 bases align to TRBD1. This CDR3 is 14 amino acids long. The junction had 3 bases not matched to a gene; V was cut back by 4 bases and J by 2 bases. Germline lookup yields CDR1 SGHRS and CDR2 YFSETQ. Here the CDR3 DNA reads TGCGCCAGCAGCCCGACAGGGGGGAACTATGGCTACACCTTC. It specifies CASSPTGGNYGYTF.

The rearrangement joins TRBV6-1 to TRBJ2-3, with 7 positions matching TRBD2. Germline lookup yields CDR1 MNHNS and CDR2 SASEGT. Trimming cost V 7 bases and J 8 bases; bases outside gene matches: 15. The CDR3 contains 15 residues. CDR3 bases: TGTGCCAGCACCCTTGGGGGGGGGAGCATGGGTACGCAGTATTTT. Translation gives CASTLGGGSMGTQYF.

This sequence joins TRBV29-1 and TRBJ2-2; D gene unclear. There are 11 residues in the CDR3. Between the trimmed V and J ends, which lost 6 bases and 2 bases, there was a span of 4 bases. Germline V gene lookup returns CDR1 SQVTM and CDR2 ANQGSEA. CDR3 in amino acids: CSVHNTGELFF. Written as DNA, the CDR3 is TGCAGCGTACACAACACCGGGGAGCTGTTTTTT.